A selection of T cell receptor beta chains follows, all from one sample in a study of OX40 agonist ivuxolimab in advanced cancers. Produced via immunoSEQ multiplex PCR; TCRdb's table is partial and in-frame only. The sample has 20,000 to 25,000 clones; roughly three quarters are singletons. Sequencing was performed on CD4+ or CD8+ T cells sorted from blood, taken in a trial of the OX40 agonist ivuxolimab. The receptors shown here come from an adult with an advanced solid tumor such as melanoma, head and neck, liver or kidney cancer. Each CDR3 is given with its conserved first and last residue. A D gene is named only where the DNA matches it firmly. Part of the rows lack a size; the others show once, few, many or a class for expanded clones.

clone_size: -; j_call: TRBJ2-1; d_call: -; v_call: TRBV5-4; cdr3_aa: CASSPYTIAYNEQFF; cdr3_nt: TGTGCCAGCAGCCCTTACACCATAGCCTACAATGAGCAGTTCTTC
clone_size: medium-sized; j_call: TRBJ2-7; d_call: TRBD2; v_call: TRBV11-1; cdr3_aa: CASSLERDVDYEQYF; cdr3_nt: TGTGCCAGCAGCTTAGAGCGGGACGTTGACTACGAGCAGTACTTC
clone_size: -; j_call: TRBJ2-2; d_call: TRBD2; v_call: TRBV5-4; cdr3_aa: CASSLGRGGIPANTGELFF; cdr3_nt: TGTGCCAGCAGCTTGGGGCGGGGGGGGATCCCCGCGAACACCGGGGAGCTGTTTTTT
clone_size: -; j_call: TRBJ2-2; d_call: -; v_call: TRBV6-1; cdr3_aa: CASLQAGELFF; cdr3_nt: TGTGCCAGCCTCCAAGCCGGGGAGCTGTTTTTT
clone_size: -; j_call: TRBJ2-7; d_call: -; v_call: TRBV11-3; cdr3_aa: CASSLGPIYEQYF; cdr3_nt: TGTGCCAGCAGCTTAGGACCGATCTACGAGCAGTACTTC
clone_size: -; j_call: TRBJ1-1; d_call: -; v_call: TRBV5-4; cdr3_aa: CASSHVGAEAFF; cdr3_nt: TGTGCCAGCAGCCACGTGGGGGCTGAAGCTTTCTTT
clone_size: -; j_call: TRBJ1-5; d_call: -; v_call: TRBV7-2; cdr3_aa: CASSLERTEPSNQPQHF; cdr3_nt: TGTGCCAGCAGCTTAGAACGGACAGAGCCGAGCAATCAGCCCCAGCATTTT
clone_size: few; j_call: TRBJ2-7; d_call: -; v_call: TRBV7-9; cdr3_aa: CASSLEGDSYEQYF; cdr3_nt: TGTGCCAGCAGCTTGGAAGGGGACTCCTACGAGCAGTACTTC
clone_size: -; j_call: TRBJ2-1; d_call: -; v_call: TRBV6-4; cdr3_aa: CASSFGQAPYNEQFF; cdr3_nt: TGTGCCAGCAGTTTCGGGCAGGCTCCCTACAATGAGCAGTTCTTC
clone_size: -; j_call: TRBJ1-1; d_call: -; v_call: TRBV14; cdr3_aa: CASSQLRGGAEAFF; cdr3_nt: TGTGCCAGCAGCCAACTAAGGGGGGGGGCTGAAGCTTTCTTT
clone_size: few; j_call: TRBJ2-1; d_call: TRBD2; v_call: TRBV9; cdr3_aa: CASSPTETSGYNEQFF; cdr3_nt: TGTGCCAGCAGCCCTACGGAGACTAGCGGTTACAATGAGCAGTTCTTC